Included here is one T cell receptor (beta chain) sequence, with context. Its cognate antigen is unknown. The data are from a study of metastatic and nonmetastatic thyroid tumors. Study results and caveats: Benign nodules reportedly had significantly lower TCR beta diversity than malignant thyroid tumors in blood and tumor.

TCRdb used MiXCR to call clones anew from the PCR reads. The data hold some 4,300 clones, with 20% to 25% observed a single time. Thyroid surgery was performed in patients who had received no treatment beforehand. Trimming cost V 3 bases and J 1 base; bases outside gene matches: 1. Germline loops: CDR1 SGHRS, CDR2 YFSETQ. The CDR3 is 14 residues long. The V call is TRBV5-1, the J call TRBJ2-3; 8 bases are shared with TRBD1. The source is a male donor with papillary thyroid cancer or a benign thyroid nodule (not recorded which). Some clones in this sample may be carry-over from other donors' samples. Sequencing was carried out using tumor tissue. As DNA, the CDR3 is TGCGCCAGCAGCTCGGGACAGGGCACAGATACGCAGTATTTT. It translates to CASSSGQGTDTQYF.